This T cell receptor beta chain comes out of a study of graft-versus-host responses after intestinal transplantation (TCRdb year 2021). Broadly, across the study: Multivisceral, liver-intestinal, or isolated intestinal transplants were received by the recipients. A peak of at least 4% donor T cells among recipient peripheral blood mononuclear cells was the definition used for donor T cell macrochimerism. Samples from three later patients were sequenced in-house on an Illumina MiSeq with MiXCR processing rather than by the commercial service. Anti-thymocyte globulin induction was given to all recipients, followed by maintenance tacrolimus and steroids for roughly 3 years. The cohort enrolled some 23 intestinal transplant recipients, one of whom was a retransplant, and a few patients without pretransplant specimens were excluded. Alloreactive clones were identified by sequencing pre-transplant mixed lymphocyte reaction products and comparing them with unstimulated pre-transplant donor and recipient T cells. After intestinal transplantation, graft-versus-host and host-versus-graft alloreactive T cell clones were followed in the graft, circulation and bone marrow using bulk TCR-beta CDR3 sequencing. Summary of the overall study and its limitations: Conclusions were limited by the relatively low number and heterogeneity of intestinal transplant patients. Early after transplant, peak levels of circulating GvH clones were found to be associated with declines in HvG clones. GvH clones were detected in recipient bone marrow, and some appeared earlier in ileal mucosa or blood, consistent with an intestinal mucosal origin. Patients with donor T cell macrochimerism had high GvH to HvG T cell clonal ratios in their allografts.

The germline V gene encodes CDR1 SGHTA and CDR2 FQGNSA. The CDR3 covers 16 residues, taking in both the cysteine and the phenylalanine. The kept DNA is CDR3 alone, 48 bases in frame from the first base. Between the V and J ends, shortened by 2 bases and 4 bases respectively, the junction contains 17 bases. According to the study, the label for this sample's time point signals: cells obtained before transplantation from donor or recipient. CD3+CD4+ and CD3+CD8+ populations were FACS-sorted from unstimulated pre-transplant donor and recipient cells taken from spleen or lymph nodes. Receptors were amplified or captured by the immunoSEQ multiplex PCR assay. For most patients, genomic DNA was isolated using the Qiagen DNeasy Blood and Tissue Kit and was shipped frozen to Adaptive Biotechnologies for TCR sequencing. High-throughput TCR-beta CDR3 sequencing of genomic DNA from most patients was performed by Adaptive Biotechnologies. The published analysis was carried out like this. Adaptive's ImmunoSEQ software was the source of the TCR sequencing data for approximately 18 patients, while three other patients were processed with MiXCR and VDJtools. To correct CD4 versus CD8 sorting errors, any sequence found in both subsets at a frequency ratio below 5:1 was removed. Because the origin of CDR3 nucleotide sequences shared between donor and recipient could not be assigned, those sequences were removed. Alloreactive clones required at least 2-fold expansion over unstimulated cells and minimum CFSE-low frequency of 0.002% (template counts) or 0.001% (read counts). Clones detected in sequenced pre-transplant spleen, lymph node, or MLR CFSE-low populations of the donor or recipient were defined as mappable. Cumulative frequency of alloreactive clones was calculated as a percentage of all sequences weighted by copy number. This immuneACCESS table, as held by TCRdb, lists in-frame sequences with V and J called but not all clones. Of the missing ones, under half trace to an unresolved V gene in checked studies; the others have no known cause. For V, J and clone size, that table is used; D and trimming come from the DNA. This sample has about 90,000 clones in its table, and about 85% of those were observed once. The top ten clonotypes cover 0.28% of the sample.

To note about this clone: Its antigen is currently not known. There are no base qualities to consult, and no much larger clone falls within one base.

The sequence joins TRBV7-2 to TRBJ2-5; matching of 6 bases hints at TRBD2 as the D gene. The source material was unstimulated CD4+ T cells sorted from spleen or lymph node cells, sampled before transplant. The sequence came from a human donor who was the organ donor for an intestinal transplant. The bases read TGTGCCAGCAGCTTATCCTCCCTAGCCGGGGGAGAGACCCAGTACTTC. This codes for CASSLSSLAGGETQYF.